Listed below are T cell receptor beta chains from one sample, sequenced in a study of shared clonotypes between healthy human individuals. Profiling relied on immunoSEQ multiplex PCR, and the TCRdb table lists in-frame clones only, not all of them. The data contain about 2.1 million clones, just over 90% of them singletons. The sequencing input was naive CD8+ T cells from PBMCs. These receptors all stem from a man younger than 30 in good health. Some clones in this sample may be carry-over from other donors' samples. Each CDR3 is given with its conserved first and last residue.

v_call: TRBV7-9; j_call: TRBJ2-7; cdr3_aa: CASSLALDYEQYF
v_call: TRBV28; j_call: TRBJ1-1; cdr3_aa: CASSFFHGQGNTEAFF
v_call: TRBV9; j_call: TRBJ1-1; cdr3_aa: CASSVVAGNTEAFF
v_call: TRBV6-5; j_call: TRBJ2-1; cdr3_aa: CASRLGTSGHNEQFF
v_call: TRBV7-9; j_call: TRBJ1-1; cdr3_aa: CASSSTGLPGAEAFF
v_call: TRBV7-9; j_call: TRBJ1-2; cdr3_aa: CASSPMTQDLYGYTF
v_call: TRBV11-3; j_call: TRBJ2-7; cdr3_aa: CASSSGSEQYF
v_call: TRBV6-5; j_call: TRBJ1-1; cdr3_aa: CASSYSLENTEAFF
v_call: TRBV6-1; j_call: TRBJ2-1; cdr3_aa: CASAGLAGTFNEQFF
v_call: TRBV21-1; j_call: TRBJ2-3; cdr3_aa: CASIVASGGLPPDTQYF
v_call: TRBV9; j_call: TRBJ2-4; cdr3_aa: CASSASSTSVNIQYF
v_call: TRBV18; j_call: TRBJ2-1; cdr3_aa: CASSPLSNEQFF
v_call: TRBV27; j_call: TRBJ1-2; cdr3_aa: CASSSQNRATSGGYTF
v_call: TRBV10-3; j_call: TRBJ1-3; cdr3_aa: CASLELSGNTIYF
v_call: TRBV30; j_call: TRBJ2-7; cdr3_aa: CAWRTGLAGVGPHYEQYF
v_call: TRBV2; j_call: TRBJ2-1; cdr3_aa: CASSYGLAGAEQFF
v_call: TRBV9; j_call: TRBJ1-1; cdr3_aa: CASSVGGTKNTEAFF
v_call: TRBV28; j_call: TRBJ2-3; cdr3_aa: CASSLIVHTQYF
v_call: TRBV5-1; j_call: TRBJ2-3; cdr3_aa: CASSALVTNGDTQYF
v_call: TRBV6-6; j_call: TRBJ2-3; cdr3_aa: CASSGAGQPQYF
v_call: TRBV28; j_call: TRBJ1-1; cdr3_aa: CASSSNTEAFF
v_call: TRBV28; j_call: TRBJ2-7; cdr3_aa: CASSLGLAYEQYF
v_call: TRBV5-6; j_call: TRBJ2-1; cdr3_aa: CASSLRVITMTGYNEQFF
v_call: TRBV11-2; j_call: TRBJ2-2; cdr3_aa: CASSLDRVGTGELFF
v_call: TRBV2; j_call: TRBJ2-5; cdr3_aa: CASSEAGQTQETQYF
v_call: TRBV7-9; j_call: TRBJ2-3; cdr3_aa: CASSSTRDGYTDTQYF
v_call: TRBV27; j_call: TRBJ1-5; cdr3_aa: CASSFGAGGNQPQHF
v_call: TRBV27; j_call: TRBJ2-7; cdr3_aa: CASSLLARPYEQYF
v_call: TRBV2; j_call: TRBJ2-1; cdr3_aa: CASSPALREFF
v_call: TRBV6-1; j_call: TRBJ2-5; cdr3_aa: CASRAPGRQETQYF
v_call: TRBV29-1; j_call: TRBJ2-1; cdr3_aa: CSVDGQGYNEQFF
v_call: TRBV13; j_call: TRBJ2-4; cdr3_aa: CASSHRGQGKNIQYF
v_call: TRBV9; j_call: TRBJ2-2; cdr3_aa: CASRPGTVTGELFF
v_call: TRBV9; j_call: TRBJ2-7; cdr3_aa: CASSGGAGGEQYF
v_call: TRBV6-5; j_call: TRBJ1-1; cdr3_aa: CASSYSLNTEAFF
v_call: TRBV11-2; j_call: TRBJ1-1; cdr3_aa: CASSDGTNTEAFF
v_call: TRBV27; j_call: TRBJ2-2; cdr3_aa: CASKLDRGTGELFF
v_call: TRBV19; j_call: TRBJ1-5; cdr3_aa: CASSIIPGAPNQPQHF
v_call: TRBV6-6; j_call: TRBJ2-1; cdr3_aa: CASSSGSGNEQFF
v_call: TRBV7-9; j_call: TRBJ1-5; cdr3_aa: CASSSALQGNQPQHF